This TCR beta chain comes out of a study of metastatic and nonmetastatic thyroid tumors. Study conclusions and caveats: Compared with benign nodules, malignant thyroid tumors were reported to have significantly higher TCR beta diversity in both blood and tumor.

Trimming took off 2 bases at V and 9 bases at J, with 14 bases between the two ends. The CDR3 length is 14 residues. Germline V gene data show CDR1 as SEHNR and CDR2 as FQNEAQ (reference sequence). This clone showed up many times. The antigen is not known. All patients reached thyroid surgery having received no treatment beforehand. Authors' data handling: Researchers built a distant-metastasis classifier for papillary thyroid cancer that drew on CDR3 differences across clinicopathological groups. TCRdb re-called clones from the PCR reads using MiXCR. The V and J calls were not made by the authors but by TCRdb's processing. The table records around 15,000 clones, approximately 20% of them present only once.

Sequencing used blood. The source is a female donor with papillary thyroid cancer or a benign thyroid nodule (not recorded which). Some clones in this sample may be carry-over from other donors' samples. The gene calls are TRBV7-9 and TRBJ2-1; D is unresolved. Here the CDR3 reads CASSLYDGQIEQFF. The CDR3 DNA follows: TGTGCCAGCAGCTTATACGACGGGCAGATTGAGCAGTTCTTC.